These T cell receptor beta chains were read from a single sample in a study of breast tumors, draining lymph nodes, adjacent tissues. TCRdb re-called the multiplex PCR reads with MiXCR, one entry per CDR3 protein. The sample carries approximately 130,000 distinct CDR3 sequences, approximately 22% recorded once. Sequencing input: axillary lymph node tissue. The receptors come from a female donor with breast cancer. Some clones in this sample may be carry-over from other donors' samples. CDR3s include the opening cysteine and the closing phenylalanine or tryptophan. D genes are given only for firm matches. The size of a clone is reported for some rows only, either as once, few or many, or as a class for expanded clones.

V	J	D	size	DNA	CDR3
TRBV5-4	TRBJ2-7	.	many	TGTGCCAGCAGCTTGGTGGGGGACTCCTACGAGCAGTACTTC	CASSLVGDSYEQYF
TRBV6-1	TRBJ2-2	.	.	TGTGCCAGCAGTGAATTCATTGGTATGGACACCGGGGAGCTGTTTTTT	CASSEFIGMDTGELFF
TRBV20-1	TRBJ2-7	TRBD2	many	TGCAGTGCTAGTGAAGTAGCGGGAGATCCGCTTATTAGATACGAGCAGTACTTC	CSASEVAGDPLIRYEQYF
TRBV10-3	TRBJ1-2	.	many	TGTGCCATCACTCGAAAGATTTCAGGGGACTATGGCTACACCTTC	CAITRKISGDYGYTF
TRBV6-1	TRBJ1-5	.	many	TGTGCCAGCAGTGTATCAGACAATCAGCCCCAGCATTTT	CASSVSDNQPQHF
TRBV19	TRBJ1-4	.	many	TGTGCCACCGGGACAAAGGCAACTAATGAAAAACTGTTTTTT	CATGTKATNEKLFF
TRBV11-2	TRBJ2-7	TRBD1	many	TGTGCCAGCAGCTTAGTTTTCGGGACAGCTCACGAGCAGTACTTC	CASSLVFGTAHEQYF
TRBV19	TRBJ2-7	TRBD2	many	TGTGCCAGTAGTCCAGGAGGGACTAGCGGGCTTCACTACGAGCAGTACTTC	CASSPGGTSGLHYEQYF
TRBV5-6	TRBJ2-5	.	.	TGTGCCAGCAGCTTGGAAGCGGACGGGGAGAGGACCCAGTACTTC	CASSLEADGERTQYF
TRBV18	TRBJ1-1	.	once	TGTGCCAGCTCACAGGGTAACACTGAAGCTTTCTTT	CASSQGNTEAFF
TRBV7-8	TRBJ2-7	TRBD2	many	TGTGCCAGCAGCTTAGCGTCTTTGGGACTAGCGGAGAGGGGCAACTACGAGCAGTACTTC	CASSLASLGLAERGNYEQYF
TRBV19	TRBJ1-3	.	many	TGTGCCAGTAGTACCGACAGCTCTGGAAACACCATATATTTT	CASSTDSSGNTIYF
TRBV28	TRBJ2-1	TRBD2	.	TGTGTCAGCGGGACTAGCGGGAGTGTGAATGAGCAGTTCTTC	CVSGTSGSVNEQFF
TRBV12-3/TRBV12-4	TRBJ1-1	.	.	TGTGCCAGCAGTCTCGTCGAGGACACTGAGGCTTTCTTT	CASSLVEDTEAFF
TRBV28	TRBJ2-7	.	.	TGTGCCAGCAGTTTGTCGCCGGGACGGAACCTGGGCAGGTACTTC	CASSLSPGRNLGRYF
TRBV9	TRBJ2-3	TRBD2	many	TGTGCCAGCAGCGTAGGAAGGCGGGGGTCAGATACGCAGTATTTT	CASSVGRRGSDTQYF
TRBV5-8	TRBJ2-6	.	few	TGTGCCAGCAGCTTGGGGCACAGCCTTACTGGGGCCAACGTCCTGACTTTC	CASSLGHSLTGANVLTF
TRBV10-3	TRBJ1-6	.	many	TGTGCCATCAGTGAGTCGGGGGGGTCACCCCTCCACTTT	CAISESGGSPLHF
TRBV28	TRBJ1-2	TRBD1	many	TGTGCCAGCAGCACCGGGACAGGGTATGGCTACACCTTC	CASSTGTGYGYTF
TRBV2	TRBJ1-2	.	.	TGTGCCGGAAGGGTACAGATGGCTGGCTACACCTTC	CAGRVQMAGYTF
TRBV6-5	TRBJ1-2	TRBD1	many	TGTGCCAGCAGTTACGGGACAGGGGGCGCGTATGGCTACACCTTC	CASSYGTGGAYGYTF
TRBV20-1	TRBJ2-1	.	many	TGCAGTGCTAGGGTCGGGCCAAGAAGTGGTGAGCAGTTCTTC	CSARVGPRSGEQFF
TRBV11-2	TRBJ2-3	.	.	TGTGCCAGCAGCTGGCGAGCGGGAGATACGCAGTATTTT	CASSWRAGDTQYF
TRBV25-1	TRBJ2-5	.	few	TGTGCCAGCAGTCGGGGGTGGGACACCCAAGAGACCCAGTACTTC	CASSRGWDTQETQYF
TRBV20-1	TRBJ2-7	TRBD1	many	TGCAGTGCTAGAGATCCGTCAGGGGGCCTCGAGCAGTACTTC	CSARDPSGGLEQYF
TRBV6-2/TRBV6-3	TRBJ2-1	TRBD2	many	TGTGCCAGCACAGTTGCGGGAGGGCTCGAATATGAGCAGTTCTTC	CASTVAGGLEYEQFF